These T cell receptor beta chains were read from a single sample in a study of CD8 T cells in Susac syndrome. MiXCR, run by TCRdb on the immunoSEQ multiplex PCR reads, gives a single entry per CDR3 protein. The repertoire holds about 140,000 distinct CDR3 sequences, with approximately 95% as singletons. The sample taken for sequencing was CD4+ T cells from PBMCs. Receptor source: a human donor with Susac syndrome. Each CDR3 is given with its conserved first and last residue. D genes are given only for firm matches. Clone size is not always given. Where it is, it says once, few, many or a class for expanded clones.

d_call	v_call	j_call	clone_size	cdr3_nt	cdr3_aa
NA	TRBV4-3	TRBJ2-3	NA	TGCGCCAGCAGCAATACCGGAACAGATACGCAGTATTTT	CASSNTGTDTQYF
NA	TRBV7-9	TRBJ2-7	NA	TGTGCCAGCAGCTTACAAGGGCCCTCGAACGAGCAGTACTTC	CASSLQGPSNEQYF
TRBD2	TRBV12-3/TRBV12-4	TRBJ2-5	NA	TGTGCCAGCAGAAGCGGGACTAGCGGACAAGAGACCCAGTACTTC	CASRSGTSGQETQYF
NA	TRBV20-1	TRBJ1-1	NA	TGCAGTGCTAGAGATGGCAGGGGAAGATCGGCTTTCTTT	CSARDGRGRSAFF
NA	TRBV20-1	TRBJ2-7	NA	TGCAGTGCTAGGGGGGGTGGGAGCCCGCAGTACTTC	CSARGGGSPQYF
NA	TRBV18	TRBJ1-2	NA	TGTGCCAGCTCACCGCAGCCCTCTCTTGATGGCTACACCTTC	CASSPQPSLDGYTF
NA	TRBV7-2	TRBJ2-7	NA	TGTGCCAGCAGCTTAGCGCTGGGCTCCGAGCAGTACTTC	CASSLALGSEQYF
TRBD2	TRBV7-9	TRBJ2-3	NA	TGTGCCAGCACACAAGCGGGAGGGCCCGATACGCAGTATTTT	CASTQAGGPDTQYF
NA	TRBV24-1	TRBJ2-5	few	TGTGCCACCAGTGACCCCACAGGGAACCAAGAGACCCAGTACTTC	CATSDPTGNQETQYF
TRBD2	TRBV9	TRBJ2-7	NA	TGTGCCAGCAGCACGGGACTAGCAGGGGAGCAGTACTTC	CASSTGLAGEQYF
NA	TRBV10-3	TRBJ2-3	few	TGTGCCATCAGTGAGTCTACAGATACGCAGTATTTT	CAISESTDTQYF
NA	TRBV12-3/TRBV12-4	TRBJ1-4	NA	TGTGCCAGCAGTTTATCTAATGAAAAACTGTTTTTT	CASSLSNEKLFF
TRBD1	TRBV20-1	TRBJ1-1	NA	TGCAGTGCTAGTGGACAGGGGATGGGTAACACTGAAGCTTTCTTT	CSASGQGMGNTEAFF
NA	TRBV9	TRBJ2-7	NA	TGTGCCAGCAGCGTATCCCCAGGGATGCGCGACGAGCAGTACTTC	CASSVSPGMRDEQYF
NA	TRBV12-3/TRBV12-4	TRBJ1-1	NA	TGTGCCAGCAGTACCAACGAACCTGAAGCTTTCTTT	CASSTNEPEAFF
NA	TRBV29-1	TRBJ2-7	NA	TGCAGCGTTCAGTGGCTTCACCTTCCTACGAAGCAGTACTTC	CSVQWLHLPTKQYF
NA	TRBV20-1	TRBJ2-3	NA	TGCAGTGCTAGCGGGTACTTAGATACGCAGTATTTT	CSASGYLDTQYF
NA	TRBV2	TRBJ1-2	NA	TGTGCCAGCAGTGCCGACGGTTACGGAGCTAACTATGGCTACACCTTC	CASSADGYGANYGYTF
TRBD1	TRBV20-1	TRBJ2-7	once	TGCAGTGCTAGAGGGGGACAGGGAGAAGGCGAGCAGTACTTC	CSARGGQGEGEQYF
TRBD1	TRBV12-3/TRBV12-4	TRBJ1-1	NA	TGTGCCAGCAGGGCCGGGACAGGGGGCATCGGCCCTGAAGCTTTCTTT	CASRAGTGGIGPEAFF
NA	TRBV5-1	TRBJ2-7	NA	TGCGCCAGCAGCGAGGGGGGGACAGGTCCGTTCGAGCAGTACTTC	CASSEGGTGPFEQYF
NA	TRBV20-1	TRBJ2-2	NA	TGCAGTGCTAGTCGGGCGGCATCCGGGGAGCTGTTTTTT	CSASRAASGELFF
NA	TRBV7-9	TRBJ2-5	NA	TGTGCCAGCAGCTTTGAAACCCAGTACTTC	CASSFETQYF
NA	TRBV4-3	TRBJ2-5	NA	TGCGCCAGCAGCCAAAGGGGTAGAGGGGAGACCCAGTACTTC	CASSQRGRGETQYF
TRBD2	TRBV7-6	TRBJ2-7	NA	TGTGCCAGCAGCTTAGGACTAGCGGGAGACGTGGGGGAGCAGTACTTC	CASSLGLAGDVGEQYF
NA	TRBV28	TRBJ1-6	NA	TGTGCCAGCAGTTGGGACGATTTCTCCCTCCACTTT	CASSWDDFSLHF
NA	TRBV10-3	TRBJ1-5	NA	TGTGCCATCAGTGAGTCGGAGGGCCTGAGGTCGCCCCAGCATTTT	CAISESEGLRSPQHF
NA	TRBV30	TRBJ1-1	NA	TGTGCCTGGACCCTGTGGGGGGCAGATGAAGCTTTCTTT	CAWTLWGADEAFF
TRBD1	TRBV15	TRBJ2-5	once	TGTGCCACCAGCAGAAAAGGGGGCGAGGAGACCCAGTACTTC	CATSRKGGEETQYF
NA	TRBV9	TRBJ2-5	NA	TGTGCCAGCAGCGTTTTGTCTAGGGACCAGACCCAGTACTTC	CASSVLSRDQTQYF
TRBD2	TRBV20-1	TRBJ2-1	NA	TGCAGTGCTCCGGCGGCTAGCGGGGGCAATGAGCAGTTCTTC	CSAPAASGGNEQFF
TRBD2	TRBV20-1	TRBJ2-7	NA	TGCAGTGCCCTCCGACCGGGACTAGGATCCGAGCAGTACTTC	CSALRPGLGSEQYF
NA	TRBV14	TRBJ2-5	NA	TGTGCCAGCAGCCAGAGCCCTCGCCGGGAGACCCAGTACTTC	CASSQSPRRETQYF
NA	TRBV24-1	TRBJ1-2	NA	TGTGCCACCAGTGATTTGGGGGGCTACACCTTC	CATSDLGGYTF
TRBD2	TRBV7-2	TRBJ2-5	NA	TGTGCCAGCAGCCTAGTGACTAGCGCGGGAGAGACCCAGTACTTC	CASSLVTSAGETQYF
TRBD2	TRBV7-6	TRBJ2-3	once	TGTGCCAGCAGCTACCCTAGCGGGGGGGACACAGATACGCAGTATTTT	CASSYPSGGDTDTQYF
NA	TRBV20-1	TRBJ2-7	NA	TGCAGTCCGAGGGCAGAAGCCTACGAGCAGTACTTC	CSPRAEAYEQYF
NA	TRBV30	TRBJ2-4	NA	TGTGCCTACTGGGAGCTGGCCAAAAACATTCAGTACTTC	CAYWELAKNIQYF
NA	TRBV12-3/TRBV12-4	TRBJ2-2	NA	TGTGCCAGCAGTTTGACGGGGGACCACGTGCGGTTT	CASSLTGDHVRF
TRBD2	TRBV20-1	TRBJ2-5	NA	TGCAGTGTCATCTCGCAGCGGGGGCTTGGGCCCCCCTGGGAGACCCAGTACTTC	CSVISQRGLGPPWETQYF
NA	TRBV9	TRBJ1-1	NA	TGTGCCAGCAGCGTAGGGACAGCCAACACTGAAGCTTTCTTT	CASSVGTANTEAFF
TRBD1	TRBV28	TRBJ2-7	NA	TGTGCCAGCACCACGACTCACAGGGGAGTCGAGCAGTACTTC	CASTTTHRGVEQYF
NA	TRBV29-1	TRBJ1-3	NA	TGCAGCGTTGATATGGGCTCTGGAAACACCATATATTTT	CSVDMGSGNTIYF
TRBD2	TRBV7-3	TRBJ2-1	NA	TGTGCCAGCAGCTTAGCCCCACTAGCGAGCTCCTACAATGAGCAGTTCTTC	CASSLAPLASSYNEQFF
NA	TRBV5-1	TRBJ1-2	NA	TGCGCCAGCAGCTTGGAACAGGGAAGCTACACCTTC	CASSLEQGSYTF
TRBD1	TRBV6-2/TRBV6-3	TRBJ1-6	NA	TGTGCCAGCAGACAGGGGAAGAATTCACCCCTCCACTTT	CASRQGKNSPLHF
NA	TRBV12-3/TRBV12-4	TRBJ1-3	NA	TGTGCCAGCACACCTGGAAACACCATATATTTT	CASTPGNTIYF
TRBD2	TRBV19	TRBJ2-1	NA	TGTGCCAGTAGCACCACTAGCGGGGGGTTCTACAATGAGCAGTTCTTC	CASSTTSGGFYNEQFF
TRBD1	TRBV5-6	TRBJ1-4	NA	TGTGCCAGCAGCTTCTACAGGGGAGGCGCAACTAATGAAAAACTGTTTTTT	CASSFYRGGATNEKLFF
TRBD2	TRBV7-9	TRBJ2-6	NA	TGTGCCAGCATCCTAGCGGGAGCTGGGGCCAACGTCCTGACTTTC	CASILAGAGANVLTF
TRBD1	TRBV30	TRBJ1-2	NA	TGTGCCTGGAGGTTTAAAGGGGGCGTGGGTGGCTACACCTTC	CAWRFKGGVGGYTF
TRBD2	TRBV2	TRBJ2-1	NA	TGTGCCAGCACCCCCCACAGGCCCGGGACTAGCGGGAGAAATGAGCAGTTCTTC	CASTPHRPGTSGRNEQFF
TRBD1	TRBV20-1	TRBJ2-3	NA	TGCAGTGCTAGAGATAGGGGGACAGGGAGCACAGATACGCAGTATTTT	CSARDRGTGSTDTQYF
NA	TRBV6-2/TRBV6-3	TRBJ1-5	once	TGTGCCAGCAGTTTTACCCAAAATCAGCCCCAGCATTTT	CASSFTQNQPQHF
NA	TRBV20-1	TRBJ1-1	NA	TGCAGTGCTAGAGACCTTCTGAACACTGAAGCTTTCTTT	CSARDLLNTEAFF